The subject of this entry is one T cell receptor beta chain. The sample originates from a study of blood T cell repertoires in COVID-19. Seattle patients were enrolled while actively infected and followed longitudinally. In the original analysis: Amplification of reference gene primers was used by the study to estimate nucleated cell counts. The data were produced by immunoSEQ multiplex PCR, yet TCRdb's version contains in-frame clones alone and is incomplete. V and J calls plus clone size are reproduced from that table; the DNA served to infer D and trimming. The sample consists of about 70,000 clones, around 85% of them appearing once. Source material: peripheral blood. The sequence derives from a man aged 35 to 55 with COVID-19, enrolled during active disease.

The CDR3 bases are TGCGCCAGCAGCTTCGGACAGGACACCGGGGAGCTGTTTTTT. Translation: CASSFGQDTGELFF. This chain connects TRBV5-1 to TRBJ2-2, with TRBD1 identical over 7 bases. The ends lost 2 bases at V and 3 bases at J; junction bases unmatched: 1. The germline CDR1 and CDR2 sequences are SGHRS and YFSETQ. The CDR3 is 14 residues long.